This T cell receptor beta chain is drawn from a study of control samples from healthy donors and cancer patients. Some clones are missing from TCRdb's copy, which holds only in-frame ones; the method was immunoSEQ multiplex PCR. The sample includes 130,000 or so clones, roughly 92% of them seen just once. The specimen sequenced was blood. This clonotype was sampled from a man aged 40-55 years in good health.

In DNA, the CDR3 is TGTGCCATCAGCGACCTCTTGGAGCAGTACTTC. Protein: CAISDLLEQYF. The chain carries TRBV10-3 and TRBJ2-7, with unresolved D. Per germline, CDR1 ENHRY and CDR2 SYGVKD. Trimming took off 6 bases at V and 7 bases at J, with 10 bases between the two ends. CDR3 length equals 11 residues.